Listed below are T cell receptor beta chains from one sample, sequenced in a study of early stage breast cancer tumors. The table came from immunoSEQ multiplex PCR; TCRdb's copy has only in-frame clones and leaves some out. The table shows under 45,000 clones, with around 70% occurring only once. Sequenced sample: blood. The receptors shown here come from a person between 50 and 60 years old with breast cancer. Both conserved end residues are part of each CDR3. D genes are given only for firm matches. Clone size is shown for a subset of rows, as once, few, many or a class of expanded clone.

v_gene	j_gene	abundance	d_gene	CDR3aa	CDR3nt
TRBV2	TRBJ2-7	-	TRBD1	CASNGQGWDEQYF	TGTGCCAGCAATGGACAGGGGTGGGACGAGCAGTACTTC
TRBV7-9	TRBJ2-2	few	TRBD2	CASSPREAGDTGELFF	TGTGCCAGCAGCCCCCGTGAGGCGGGAGATACCGGGGAGCTGTTTTTT
TRBV5-1	TRBJ2-2	-	-	CASSLDRPGELFF	TGCGCCAGCAGCTTGGACAGACCCGGGGAGCTGTTTTTT
TRBV6-6	TRBJ2-1	-	-	CASSYGGFTYNEQFF	TGTGCCAGCTCGTACGGCGGGTTCACCTACAATGAGCAGTTCTTC
TRBV9	TRBJ1-6	-	TRBD1	CASSVGSGGNSPLHF	TGTGCCAGCAGCGTAGGCTCAGGGGGGAATTCACCCCTCCACTTT
TRBV11-1	TRBJ2-5	-	-	CASSLASRETQYF	TGTGCCAGCAGCCTAGCTAGCCGGGAGACCCAGTACTTC
TRBV19	TRBJ1-1	once	TRBD1	CATPGQRNTEAFF	TGTGCCACTCCGGGACAGCGAAACACTGAAGCTTTCTTT
TRBV30	TRBJ1-6	-	-	CAWSVRSGDTLSSYNSPLHF	TGTGCCTGGAGTGTAAGGTCAGGGGACACTTTAAGCTCCTATAATTCACCCCTCCACTTT
TRBV6-4	TRBJ2-3	-	TRBD1	CASSDRDREADTQYF	TGTGCCAGCAGTGACCGGGACAGGGAGGCAGATACGCAGTATTTT
TRBV19	TRBJ1-2	-	-	CASSIDLPTGANYGYTF	TGTGCCAGTAGTATAGATCTCCCGACAGGAGCTAACTATGGCTACACCTTC
TRBV6-1	TRBJ1-3	-	-	CAKRSSGNTIYF	TGTGCCAAACGGAGCTCTGGAAACACCATATATTTT